This T cell receptor beta chain was profiled in a study of Tregs in tolerant kidney transplant recipients. The nonmyeloablative bone marrow transplants came from related graft donors, with transient mixed chimerism. The method was immunoSEQ multiplex PCR; TCRdb's version includes in-frame clones alone and lacks a portion of them. This table holds around 61,000 clones, around 87% found once. CDR3 length: 13 residues. Trimming cost V 6 bases and J 2 bases, with 7 bases left between them. The germline V gene encodes CDR1 SNHLY and CDR2 FYNNEI. The chain couples TRBV2 to TRBJ2-2, with D uncertain. The sample was CD4+ T cells from blood (PBMCs), taken 6 months after the transplant. The clonotype comes from a human patient who received a combined kidney and bone marrow transplant. T cells may partly derive from the graft donor. CDR3 sequence reads: CASSYLNTGELFF. DNA of the CDR3: TGTGCCAGCAGCTACCTAAACACCGGGGAGCTGTTTTTT.